The 20 T cell receptor beta chains reported below all come from one sample, sequenced in a study of beta chain features in type 1 diabetes. Expressed TCRB transcripts were sequenced after all isolated RNA was converted to cDNA. Measured with immunoSEQ multiplex PCR; TCRdb has only the in-frame clones, and not every one. This table holds roughly 380,000 clones, roughly 21% found once. Source material: naive CD4+ T cells from blood. The receptors were sampled from a woman younger than 30 in good health.

This rearrangement joins TRBV7-8 to TRBJ1-5; D is undetermined. The germline V gene encodes CDR1 SGHVS and CDR2 FQNEAQ. This CDR3 spans 12 amino acids. V was cut by 7 bases and J by 6 bases, with 10 bases left in between. The CDR3 region has the DNA TGTGCCAGCACCATGGAGGGTCAGCCCCAGCATTTT. Amino acids: CASTMEGQPQHF.

The genes are TRBV30 and TRBJ1-6; a weak D match, TRBD1 (5 bases). Germline V gene lookup returns CDR1 GTSNPN and CDR2 SVGIG (reference sequence). V was trimmed by 1 base and J by 8 bases, leaving 18 bases between them. This CDR3 is 16 amino acids long. The CDR3 loop reads CAWSGDSPAGDSPLHF. The CDR3 bases are TGTGCCTGGAGTGGTGACAGTCCAGCGGGTGATTCACCCCTCCACTTT.

This clone was observed a handful of times. This chain links TRBV5-1 with TRBJ2-5; D is undetermined. Germline CDR1 reads SGHRS; CDR2 reads YFSETQ. The CDR3 extends over 13 amino acids. V lost 4 bases and J lost 3, with 10 bases in between. CDR3 sequence: CASSPDGEETQYF. CDR3 DNA: TGCGCCAGCAGCCCTGACGGAGAAGAGACCCAGTACTTC. The full variable domain, completed using reference TRBV5-1 and TRBJ2-5, is KAGVTQTPRYLIKTRGQQVTLSCSPISGHRSVSWYQQTPGQGLQFLFEYFSETQRNKGNFPGRFSGRQFSNSRSEMNVSTLELGDSALYLCASSPDGEETQYFGPGTRLLVL.

This chain joins TRBV30 and TRBJ2-3; perhaps TRBD2 as D (7 bases). The CDR3 consists of 17 residues. Germline V gene lookup returns CDR1 GTSNPN and CDR2 SVGIG (reference sequence). V lost 0 bases and J 8 bases, leaving 24 bases between the germline ends. The CDR3 bases are TGTGCCTGGAGTGTAGAACGGGTAGCCGGGGGGCCGGGTACGCAGTATTTT. Amino acids: CAWSVERVAGGPGTQYF.

This clone has just one count. The V gene is TRBV30, the J gene TRBJ2-3, with 9 bases aligning to TRBD2. Losses at the gene ends were 5 bases for V and 4 bases for J; bases not matched to a gene: 7. Germline values: CDR1 GTSNPN, CDR2 SVGIG (reference sequence). The CDR3 has 14 residues. In DNA, the CDR3 is TGTGCCTGGCGGGGACTAGCTGAGGCAGATACGCAGTATTTT. It yields the protein CAWRGLAEADTQYF.

This chain connects TRBV5-4 to TRBJ1-5, with D possibly matching TRBD1 (5 bases). The length of the CDR3 is 13 residues. V dropped 2 bases and J dropped 9 bases, with 12 bases sitting between them. From germline, CDR1 is SGHNT and CDR2 YYREEE (reference sequence). CDR3 amino acids: CASSFGALGPQHF. The CDR3 bases are TGTGCCAGCAGCTTTGGGGCCCTTGGGCCCCAGCATTTT. The entire variable domain, with the rest obtained from reference TRBV5-4 and TRBJ1-5, is as follows: ETGVTQSPTHLIKTRGQQVTLRCSSQSGHNTVSWYQQALGQGPQFIFQYYREEENGRGNFPPRFSGLQFPNYSSELNVNALELDDSALYLCASSFGALGPQHFGDGTRLSIL.

The rearrangement links TRBV7-9 to TRBJ2-1, with D perhaps matching TRBD2 (6 bases). With 0 bases removed from V and 0 bases from J, the gap between germline ends came to 15 bases. The CDR3 spans 18 residues. CDR1 SEHNR and CDR2 FQNEAQ come from the germline V gene (reference sequence). CDR3 sequence (DNA): TGTGCCAGCAGCTTAGCGAGAGAGGGAGGAGGCTCCTACAATGAGCAGTTCTTC. Translating gives CASSLAREGGGSYNEQFF.

V usage is TRBV12-5 and J usage is TRBJ1-1; the D gene is possibly TRBD1 (6 bases). The V end lost 7 bases, the J end lost 0 bases, and 12 bases lay between the germline ends. Germline CDR1 is LGHNT and CDR2 is FRNRAP. There are 14 residues in the CDR3. The CDR3 sequence is CASDPTGMNTEAFF. As DNA, the CDR3 is TGTGCTAGTGACCCTACAGGGATGAACACTGAAGCTTTCTTT.

The chain joins TRBV5-6 to TRBJ2-1; D is uncertain. Trimming removed 4 bases from V and 6 bases from J, with 11 bases in between. CDR1 and CDR2 (germline): SGHDT, YYEEEE. This CDR3 contains 13 residues. The CDR3 DNA sequence: TGTGCCAGCAGCCCTAGACCCCCCAATGAGCAGTTCTTC. This codes for CASSPRPPNEQFF. Full variable domain (rest looked up from reference TRBV5-6 and TRBJ2-1): DAGVTQSPTHLIKTRGQQVTLRCSPKSGHDTVSWYQQALGQGPQFIFQYYEEEERQRGNFPDRFSGHQFPNYSSELNVNALLLGDSALYLCASSPRPPNEQFFGPGTRLTVL.

This chain joins TRBV5-1 and TRBJ1-4; D unclear. CDR1 and CDR2 from the germline V gene are SGHRS and YFSETQ. CDR3 length: 14 amino acids. Deletions cut 2 bases from V and 11 bases from J, with 16 bases between. The CDR3 nucleotides read TGCGCCAGCAGCTTCACTCCCCAAGATACCAAACTGTTTTTT. Its translation: CASSFTPQDTKLFF. Looking up the rest from reference TRBV5-1 and TRBJ1-4 gives the full variable domain: KAGVTQTPRYLIKTRGQQVTLSCSPISGHRSVSWYQQTPGQGLQFLFEYFSETQRNKGNFPGRFSGRQFSNSRSEMNVSTLELGDSALYLCASSFTPQDTKLFFGSGTQLSVL.

This clone has more than one count but fewer than ten. V is TRBV4-2 and J is TRBJ1-5, with D possibly TRBD1 on 6 matching bases. CDR3 length: 14 residues. CDR1 is LGHNA and CDR2 is YNFKEQ in the germline V gene. The V and J ends lost 1 base and 6 bases respectively, with 10 bases between them. The CDR3, as DNA: TGTGCCAGCAGCCAAGGGGGGGGCAGTCAGCCCCAGCATTTT. Encoded protein: CASSQGGGSQPQHF.

This clone appeared a few times. Other DNA sequences in this specimen translate into the identical CDR3. The rearrangement uses TRBV30 and TRBJ1-2, with no clear D. Per germline, CDR1 GTSNPN and CDR2 SVGIG (reference sequence). The CDR3 spans 12 residues. V gave up 0 bases and J gave up 6 bases, with 8 bases separating them. The CDR3 bases are TGTGCCTGGAGTGTTGGCGGGGATGGCTACACCTTC. Protein: CAWSVGGDGYTF.

V and J are TRBV7-9 and TRBJ2-1, with 10 positions matching TRBD2. This CDR3 region has 13 residues. The J segment lost 7 bases and the V segment lost 8 bases, leaving 5 bases of the junction unmatched. From germline, CDR1 is SEHNR and CDR2 FQNEAQ (reference sequence). The CDR3, as DNA: TGTGCCAGCGGTCTAGCGGGAGAAAATGAGCAGTTCTTC. It encodes CASGLAGENEQFF.

The chain links TRBV11-2 to TRBJ2-5; tentative D call: TRBD1 (6 bases). The CDR3 sequence is 15 residues long. CDR1 is SGHAT and CDR2 is FQNNGV in the germline V gene. The V end was cut by 1 base, the J end by 6 bases, with 15 bases between. The CDR3 protein is CASSLVLGQIKTQYF. Here the CDR3 DNA reads TGTGCCAGCAGCTTAGTCTTAGGACAGATAAAGACCCAGTACTTC.

V is TRBV30 and J is TRBJ1-6, with a possible D match to TRBD1 (5 bases). With 3 bases removed from V and 8 bases from J, the gap between germline ends came to 14 bases. Germline values: CDR1 GTSNPN, CDR2 SVGIG (reference sequence). CDR3 length: 14 residues. CDR3 amino acids: CAWSRETDDSPLHF. As DNA, the CDR3 is TGTGCCTGGAGCCGGGAGACAGATGATTCACCCCTCCACTTT.

V gene TRBV18 combines with J gene TRBJ1-5; TRBD1 is a possible D gene (6 bases). The CDR3 loop spans 18 amino acids. Germline V gene sequence: CDR1 KGHSH, CDR2 LQKENI. V was cut by 3 bases and J by 0 bases, with 18 bases left in between. In nucleotides, the CDR3 is TGTGCCAGCTCACCGGGTGGCGGGGGCCAAGGTAGCAATCAGCCCCAGCATTTT. This codes for CASSPGGGGQGSNQPQHF.

This clone came up a few times. V usage is TRBV4-3 and J usage is TRBJ2-7; D perhaps matches TRBD2 (5 bases). The CDR3 runs to 15 residues. V lost 0 bases and J 5 bases, leaving 14 bases between the germline ends. CDR1 and CDR2 (germline): LGHNA, YSLEER. The CDR3 DNA sequence: TGCGCCAGCAGCCAAGAGGGAGAGTCCTACGACGAGCAGTACTTC. The encoded protein is CASSQEGESYDEQYF.

V usage is TRBV5-1 and J usage is TRBJ2-1; 7 bases are shared with TRBD2. V was pared by 5 bases and J by 7 bases, with 15 bases of the junction left unmatched. From germline, CDR1 is SGHRS and CDR2 YFSETQ. There are 16 residues in the CDR3. The CDR3 reads CASRLGRAGELNEQFF. The CDR3 DNA follows: TGCGCCAGCAGACTGGGGAGGGCGGGAGAGTTGAATGAGCAGTTCTTC.

V gene TRBV7-9 combines with J gene TRBJ1-2; possibly TRBD1 for D (6 bases). Germline V gene lookup returns CDR1 SEHNR and CDR2 FQNEAQ (reference sequence). The CDR3 totals 14 residues. Trimming left V 5 bases short and J 4 bases short, with 14 bases between. The CDR3 coding sequence is TGTGCCAGCAGCCCGTCGACAGGAGGCTATGGCTACACCTTC. Protein: CASSPSTGGYGYTF. Together with reference TRBV7-9 and TRBJ1-2, the CDR3 gives the full variable domain: DTGVSQNPRHKITKRGQNVTFRCDPISEHNRLYWYRQTLGQGPEFLTYFQNEAQLEKSRLLSDRFSAERPKGSFSTLEIQRTEQGDSAMYLCASSPSTGGYGYTFGSGTRLTVV.

This clone was recorded a few times. The chain has TRBV10-3 and TRBJ1-1, with 7 bases matching TRBD1. This CDR3 is built from 13 residues. Losses at the gene ends were 8 bases for V and 3 bases for J; bases not matched to a gene: 6. The V gene's germline CDR1 is ENHRY and CDR2 SYGVKD. The CDR3 region is CAIGGTEYTEAFF. The CDR3 DNA is TGTGCCATCGGGGGGACAGAGTACACTGAAGCTTTCTTT.